One and the same sample provided the 31 T cell receptor beta chains below, sequenced in a study of blood T cell repertoires in COVID-19. Some clones are missing from TCRdb's copy, which holds only in-frame ones; the method was immunoSEQ multiplex PCR. The table records under 150,000 clones, around 81% of them present only once. The sample comprised peripheral blood. These receptors all stem from a human donor with acute or convalescent COVID-19. The donor label of this sample is uncertain.

The genes are TRBV9 and TRBJ1-1; D is unclear. Germline V gene data show CDR1 as SGDLS and CDR2 as YYNGEE. This CDR3 has 12 residues. The germline V and J ends were trimmed by 4 bases and 8 bases, with 12 bases remaining between them. The CDR3 sequence: CASSSSGGEAFF. In nucleotides, the CDR3 is TGTGCCAGCAGCTCGTCGGGAGGGGAAGCTTTCTTT.

CDR3 sequence: CASSLGTEDEQYF. In DNA form, the CDR3 reads TGTGCCAGCAGCTTAGGGACAGAGGACGAGCAGTACTTC. The chain carries TRBV7-9 and TRBJ2-7; TRBD1 is a possible D gene (6 bases). Germline CDR1 reads SEHNR; CDR2 reads FQNEAQ (reference sequence). The germline V and J ends were trimmed by 1 base and 5 bases, with 9 bases remaining between them. This CDR3 spans 13 amino acids. Full variable domain (remainder filled in from reference TRBV7-9 and TRBJ2-7): DTGVSQNPRHKITKRGQNVTFRCDPISEHNRLYWYRQTLGQGPEFLTYFQNEAQLEKSRLLSDRFSAERPKGSFSTLEIQRTEQGDSAMYLCASSLGTEDEQYFGPGTRLTVT.

The chain employs TRBV3-1 (or the pseudogene TRBV3-2) and TRBJ1-2; TRBD1 matches 7 bases. The CDR3 spans 14 residues. V lost 5 bases to trimming and J lost 0 bases; unmatched junction nucleotides: 3. The germline CDR1 and CDR2 sequences are LGHDT and YNNKEL (reference sequence). DNA for the CDR3: TGTGCCAGCAGCTGGGACAGTGCTAACTATGGCTACACCTTC. This codes for CASSWDSANYGYTF.

This rearrangement joins TRBV2 to TRBJ2-3, with D perhaps TRBD2 (5 bases). This CDR3 is built from 15 residues. CDR1 and CDR2 (germline): SNHLY, FYNNEI. V was clipped by 2 bases and J by 4 bases, with 13 bases between them. CDR3 region: CASSERAEGADTQYF. CDR3 nucleotides: TGTGCCAGCAGTGAACGGGCCGAGGGCGCAGATACGCAGTATTTT. Based on the CDR3 plus reference TRBV2 and TRBJ2-3, the full variable domain is EPEVTQTPSHQVTQMGQEVILRCVPISNHLYFYWYRQILGQKVEFLVSFYNNEISEKSEIFDDQFSVERPDGSNFTLKIRSTKLEDSAMYFCASSERAEGADTQYFGPGTRLTVL.

This clone appeared once. The J gene is TRBJ1-2, the V gene TRBV13; 7 nucleotides match TRBD1. The CDR3 has 12 amino acids. Trimming at V came to 4 bases and at J to 7 bases, leaving 3 bases not matched to a gene. From germline, CDR1 is PRHDT and CDR2 FYEKMQ (reference sequence). The CDR3: CASSYQGGGYTF. The CDR3 DNA reads TGTGCCAGCAGCTATCAGGGGGGTGGCTACACCTTC.

The gene calls are TRBV18 and TRBJ1-1; 10 bases map to TRBD1. Trimming took 6 bases from V and 3 from J; bases not matched to a gene: 1. The CDR3 consists of 13 residues. Germline V lookup: CDR1 KGHSH, CDR2 LQKENI. CDR3 coding DNA: TGTGCCAGCTCTGGGACAGGGGACACTGAAGCTTTCTTT. Protein product: CASSGTGDTEAFF. Supplemented by reference TRBV18 and TRBJ1-1, the full variable domain reads NAGVMQNPRHLVRRRGQEARLRCSPMKGHSHVYWYRQLPEEGLKFMVYLQKENIIDESGMPKERFSAEFPKEGPSILRIQQVVRGDSAAYFCASSGTGDTEAFFGQGTRLTVV.

This clone was seen just once. The chain links TRBV7-9 to TRBJ1-2; D is perhaps TRBD1 (5 bases). The CDR3 loop spans 14 amino acids. The germline V gene encodes CDR1 SEHNR and CDR2 FQNEAQ (reference sequence). Deletions cut 0 bases from V and 4 bases from J, with 9 bases between. The CDR3 spells CASSLAGGSYGYTF. The CDR3 nucleotides are TGTGCCAGCAGCTTAGCGGGGGGAAGCTATGGCTACACCTTC.

This clone turned up a few times. This rearrangement joins TRBV24-1 to TRBJ2-2, with TRBD1 identical over 8 bases. Germline-derived CDR1 and CDR2 are KGHDR and SFDVKD. V lost 3 bases and J lost 0; bases outside the gene matches: 2. The length of the CDR3 is 16 residues. The CDR3 sequence: CATSDRTGTNTGELFF. CDR3 sequence (DNA): TGTGCCACCAGTGATCGGACAGGGACGAACACCGGGGAGCTGTTTTTT.

The CDR3 DNA is TGTGCCAGCAGGAGGACAGATAACACCGGGGAGCTGTTTTTT. This encodes CASRRTDNTGELFF. The chain has TRBV7-9 and TRBJ2-2; D perhaps matches TRBD1 (6 bases). Germline assignment: CDR1 SEHNR and CDR2 FQNEAQ (reference sequence). V lost 6 bases, J lost 2 bases, and 10 bases lay in between. This CDR3 comprises 14 residues.

The chain carries TRBV5-1 and TRBJ1-1; D remains unclear. Trimming pared 5 bases from V and 5 bases from J, leaving 13 bases between. The CDR3 consists of 13 residues. The germline gives CDR1 SGHRS, CDR2 YFSETQ. The CDR3 protein is CASREEGRTEAFF. The CDR3 nucleotides are TGCGCCAGCAGGGAGGAGGGAAGGACTGAAGCTTTCTTT.

J is TRBJ1-5 and V is TRBV18; TRBD1 might be the D (6 bases). Germline lookup yields CDR1 KGHSH and CDR2 LQKENI. Trimming left V 10 bases short and J 4 bases short, with 17 bases between. CDR3 length: 14 amino acids. CDR3: CATSTDSKNQPQHF. The CDR3, as DNA: TGTGCCACCTCGACGGACAGCAAAAATCAGCCCCAGCATTTT.

V and J are TRBV6-2 or TRBV6-3 and TRBJ2-2; possibly TRBD2 for D (6 bases). V lost 5 bases and J lost 3, with 13 bases in between. CDR1 is MNHEY and CDR2 is SVGEGT in the germline V gene. The CDR3 is 15 residues long. The CDR3 nucleotides are TGTGCCAGCAGTCCAGGAGGGCTGGACACCGGGGAGCTGTTTTTT. Residues: CASSPGGLDTGELFF.

J is TRBJ1-3 and V is TRBV19, with 10 bases matching TRBD1. The CDR3 spans 16 residues. Germline V CDR1 and CDR2: LNHDA, SQIVND (reference sequence). The junction had 7 bases not matched to a gene; V was cut back by 6 bases and J by 2 bases. The CDR3 loop reads CASSEGQGRTGNTIYF. Written as DNA, the CDR3 is TGTGCCAGTAGCGAGGGACAGGGGAGAACTGGAAACACCATATATTTT. The full variable domain, its missing parts supplied by reference TRBV19 and TRBJ1-3, is DGGITQSPKYLFRKEGQNVTLSCEQNLNHDAMYWYRQDPGQGLRLIYYSQIVNDFQKGDIAEGYSVSREKKESFPLTVTSAQKNPTAFYLCASSEGQGRTGNTIYFGEGSWLTVV.

CDR3 nucleotide sequence: TGTGCCAGCAGCCACCTGGGACAGGGCAGCGGCTACACCTTC. Protein sequence: CASSHLGQGSGYTF. The chain carries TRBV3-1 (or the pseudogene TRBV3-2) and TRBJ1-2, with 9 bases identical to TRBD1. The CDR3 is made up of 14 amino acids. CDR1 and CDR2 (germline): LGHDT, YNNKEL (reference sequence). Trimming at V came to 3 bases and at J to 8 bases, leaving 7 bases not matched to a gene.

The chain joins TRBV5-1 to TRBJ2-3, with D perhaps TRBD1 (5 bases). V was pared by 0 bases and J by 2 bases, with 10 bases between. CDR3 length: 15 residues. CDR1 and CDR2 from the germline V gene are SGHRS and YFSETQ. The CDR3 DNA reads TGCGCCAGCAGCTTGGGGGGCCTCTCCACAGATACGCAGTATTTT. It translates to CASSLGGLSTDTQYF.

J is TRBJ1-1 and V is TRBV9; 9 nucleotides agree with TRBD1. Trimming cost V 0 bases and J 5 bases; bases outside gene matches: 5. This CDR3 region has 15 residues. CDR1 and CDR2 (germline): SGDLS, YYNGEE. The DNA of the CDR3 is TGTGCCAGCAGCGTAGATGGGACAGGGAATACTGAAGCTTTCTTT. Its protein is CASSVDGTGNTEAFF. The full variable domain, with the rest looked up from reference TRBV9 and TRBJ1-1, is DSGVTQTPKHLITATGQRVTLRCSPRSGDLSVYWYQQSLDQGLQFLIQYYNGEERAKGNILERFSAQQFPDLHSELNLSSLELGDSALYFCASSVDGTGNTEAFFGQGTRLTVV.

This chain joins TRBV2 and TRBJ1-2, with 7 bases lining up with TRBD1. The CDR3 length is 14 residues. The germline V gene has CDR1 SNHLY and CDR2 FYNNEI. V trimming: 8 bases; J trimming: 2 bases; junction bases outside the gene matches: 8. The CDR3 is CASAEGGYNYGYTF. DNA for the CDR3: TGTGCCAGCGCCGAAGGGGGCTACAACTATGGCTACACCTTC.

This sequence joins TRBV18 and TRBJ1-5; a weak D match, TRBD1 (5 bases). Trimming took off 6 bases at V and 11 bases at J, with 17 bases between the two ends. The CDR3 is 13 residues long. Germline-derived CDR1 and CDR2 are KGHSH and LQKENI. The DNA for the CDR3 is TGTGCCAGCTCCCTAACCGGGGGTTGGTCCCAGCATTTT. Its translation: CASSLTGGWSQHF.

V and J are TRBV12-5 and TRBJ2-3, with a possible D match to TRBD1 (6 bases). This CDR3 is built from 18 residues. CDR1 is LGHNT and CDR2 is FRNRAP in the germline V gene. V was shortened by 0 bases and J by 4 bases, with 20 bases between the two germline ends. In DNA, the CDR3 is TGTGCTAGTGGTTTGGTTAGAGAGTGGACAGCCCGTTCAGATACGCAGTATTTT. Amino acid sequence: CASGLVREWTARSDTQYF.

The genes are TRBV5-1 and TRBJ1-2, with 7 bases matching TRBD1. The germline gives CDR1 SGHRS, CDR2 YFSETQ. The CDR3 consists of 18 residues. J lost 7 bases, V lost 6 bases, and 24 bases had no gene match. The CDR3 here is CASTHLWVGQQTRAGYTF. As DNA, the CDR3 is TGCGCCAGCACCCATCTGTGGGTGGGACAGCAAACGCGGGCTGGCTACACCTTC.

This clone was found once. The chain links TRBV6-1 to TRBJ1-1; D remains ambiguous. The V gene lost 6 bases and the J gene lost 2 bases, with 10 bases spanning the gap. Germline loops: CDR1 MNHNS, CDR2 SASEGT. The CDR3 is 13 amino acids. The CDR3 region is CASRADLNTEAFF. The CDR3 DNA reads as TGTGCCAGCAGAGCGGACCTTAACACTGAAGCTTTCTTT.

J is TRBJ1-5 and V is TRBV6-5, with D possibly TRBD1 on 5 matching bases. This CDR3 is 14 amino acids long. V dropped 8 bases and J dropped 1 base, with 12 bases sitting between them. Germline lookup yields CDR1 MNHEY and CDR2 SVGAGI. The CDR3 DNA reads as TGTGCCAGCTCTCTCGGGGGAAGCAATCAGCCCCAGCATTTT. Translating gives CASSLGGSNQPQHF.

This clone has only one observation. V is TRBV5-1 and J is TRBJ1-2; maybe TRBD1 (6 bases). The CDR3 consists of 14 residues. Germline CDR1 reads SGHRS; CDR2 reads YFSETQ. Trimming removed 2 bases from V and 3 bases from J, with 11 bases in between. Here the CDR3 DNA reads TGCGCCAGCAGCTTCGGCAGGGGCGACTATGGCTACACCTTC. Protein: CASSFGRGDYGYTF.

J is TRBJ1-2 and V is TRBV12-3 or TRBV12-4; possible D gene TRBD1, 5 bases. V gave up 6 bases and J gave up 4 bases, with 12 bases separating them. The CDR3 extends over 13 amino acids. CDR3 in amino acids: CASRGREGYGYTF. CDR3 in DNA: TGTGCCAGCAGGGGCAGGGAGGGCTATGGCTACACCTTC.

The chain is built from TRBV2 and TRBJ1-5; possible D gene TRBD1, 6 bases. V was trimmed by 7 bases and J by 4 bases, leaving 8 bases between them. The CDR3 runs 12 residues. Germline V CDR1 and CDR2: SNHLY, FYNNEI. The CDR3 loop reads CASKGGNQPQHF. The DNA of the CDR3 is TGTGCCAGCAAAGGGGGTAATCAGCCCCAGCATTTT.

J is TRBJ1-4 and V is TRBV10-3; 9 bases line up with TRBD1. J was trimmed by 3 bases and V by 10 bases; bases with no gene match: 9. The CDR3 is 15 residues long. Germline CDR1 reads ENHRY; CDR2 reads SYGVKD. The CDR3 DNA reads TGTGCCACCGGGGGACAGGGTGGGTCTAATGAAAAACTGTTTTTT. Translating it yields CATGGQGGSNEKLFF.

The chain couples TRBV27 to TRBJ2-2, with D maybe TRBD2 (7 bases). The CDR3 covers 17 residues. Germline-derived CDR1 and CDR2 are MNHEY and SMNVEV (reference sequence). Trimming pared 0 bases from V and 0 bases from J, leaving 11 bases between. The CDR3: CASSLSGGTTNTGELFF. The CDR3 nucleotides read TGTGCCAGCAGTTTATCGGGGGGGACAACGAACACCGGGGAGCTGTTTTTT.

The chain is built from TRBV11-2 and TRBJ1-1; D gene uncertain. Trimming stripped 8 bases from V and 2 bases from J, with 6 bases between. Germline lookup yields CDR1 SGHAT and CDR2 FQNNGV. The CDR3 contains 11 residues. The CDR3 nucleotides are TGTGCCAGCTCGAGCAACACTGAAGCTTTCTTT. It translates to CASSSNTEAFF.

The chain is built from TRBV24-1 and TRBJ2-3; weak D call: TRBD1 (5 bases). From germline, CDR1 is KGHDR and CDR2 SFDVKD. V lost 3 bases and J 4 bases, leaving 13 bases between the germline ends. The CDR3 runs to 15 residues. The CDR3 nucleotides are TGTGCCACCAGTGATCGGCAGGGTAGATCAGATACGCAGTATTTT. Translation gives CATSDRQGRSDTQYF.

CDR3 coding DNA: TGCAGTGCTAGGGATTCAGGAGAGCAGTACTTC. It specifies CSARDSGEQYF. This rearrangement joins TRBV20-1 to TRBJ2-7, with unresolved D. The CDR3 has 11 amino acids. Trimming left V 3 bases short and J 7 bases short, with 10 bases between. The V gene's germline CDR1 is DFQATT and CDR2 SNEGSKA (reference sequence).

The chain carries TRBV29-1 and TRBJ1-3; D is unclear. The germline V and J ends were trimmed by 6 bases and 0 bases, with 9 bases remaining between them. Germline V lookup: CDR1 SQVTM, CDR2 ANQGSEA. The CDR3 totals 13 residues. In DNA form, the CDR3 reads TGCAGCGTCATGGGGAGCTCTGGAAACACCATATATTTT. Translation gives CSVMGSSGNTIYF.